The 2 T cell receptor beta chains below all came from one sample that was sequenced in a study of CXCR3-negative and CXCR3-positive naive CD8 T cells. TRB cDNA was prepared as libraries by UMI-labeled 5' RACE. TCRdb re-called the 5' RACE reads; one entry per CDR3 protein, DNA not given. The sample includes 43,000 or so distinct CDR3 sequences. The sequencing input was naive CXCR3- CD8+ T cells from blood. The subset here: CD45RO-CCR7+CD27+CD95- naive CD8+ T cells lacking CXCR3 (TNR3-). These receptors were obtained from a human donor in good health. Some clones in this sample may be carry-over from other donors' samples.

CDR3 sequence reads: CASWPSTGVPDTQYF. The chain links TRBV5-5 to TRBJ2-3; TCRdb indicates TRBD2, and absent DNA this call remains unverified. The germline V gene has CDR1 SGHKS and CDR2 YYEKEE (reference sequence). The CDR3 runs to 15 residues.

The V and J genes are TRBV28 and TRBJ2-3; TCRdb gives TRBD1 as the D gene, but with no DNA this cannot be confirmed. The CDR3 has 15 amino acids. The germline gives CDR1 MDHEN, CDR2 SYDVKM. This CDR3 reads CASSAGRIWTDTQYF.